A selection of T cell receptor beta chains follows, all from one sample in a study of CD8 T cells in Susac syndrome. TCRdb re-called the immunoSEQ multiplex PCR reads through MiXCR, storing one row per CDR3 protein. Of about 210,000 distinct CDR3 sequences listed, roughly 96% are singletons. The sequencing sample was made of CD4+ T cells from PBMCs. These receptors were obtained from a human donor with multiple sclerosis. Each CDR3 is given without its conserved first and last residue. The D gene is left open where the match is weak.

>TRBV20-1|TRBD2|TRBJ2-5
SATGLGVETQY
>TRBV12-3/TRBV12-4|-|TRBJ1-4
ASRPTVAEKLF
>TRBV29-1|-|TRBJ1-2
SVAADHYGYT
>TRBV11-2|-|TRBJ2-5
ASSSNRVTETQY
>TRBV4-1|-|TRBJ2-5
ASSQVRGETQY
>TRBV6-5|-|TRBJ1-2
ASSYDTGADYGYT
>TRBV14|-|TRBJ2-2
ASSVISNGELF
>TRBV29-1|-|TRBJ2-1
SVDRANNEQF
>TRBV20-1|TRBD1|TRBJ1-5
SASGDSLRSDGQPQH
>TRBV5-1|TRBD1|TRBJ1-5
ASSRQGDQPQH
>TRBV2|-|TRBJ1-1
ASSEVRVLMNTEAF
>TRBV30|-|TRBJ1-5
AWSDSGLQPQH
>TRBV20-1|-|TRBJ2-5
SVSLGETQY
>TRBV12-3/TRBV12-4|TRBD2|TRBJ2-5
ASTLAGGPGTQY
>TRBV28|TRBD2|TRBJ2-5
ASNQLAGDVETQY
>TRBV15|TRBD2|TRBJ2-3
ATSRAFTSGRSAADTQY
>TRBV12-5|TRBD1|TRBJ2-7
ASAPLGQDNEQY
>TRBV3-1|TRBD2|TRBJ2-7
ASSGRASGWEYEQY
>TRBV15|-|TRBJ1-2
ATSRRGGNYGYT
>TRBV4-1|-|TRBJ2-5
ASSPPLGTRY
>TRBV30|TRBD1|TRBJ2-7
AWSNLKGAPGNEQY
>TRBV5-6|-|TRBJ2-3
ASSFRRAGRRTDTQY
>TRBV4-1|-|TRBJ2-3
ASSQEGEGTDTQY
>TRBV18|TRBD2|TRBJ2-7
ASSPVLAGSYEQY
>TRBV7-9|-|TRBJ1-1
ASSANLGVGNTEAF
>TRBV2|-|TRBJ2-7
ASSVVAAHQAEQY
>TRBV20-1|-|TRBJ2-3
SAPKVGAPDTQY
>TRBV29-1|-|TRBJ2-5
SVTGGPYQETQY
>TRBV28|TRBD1|TRBJ1-2
ASSFQGASSLYGYT
>TRBV6-1|-|TRBJ1-5
ASSETMIEQPQH
>TRBV20-1|TRBD2|TRBJ2-5
SAERNGGAGEETQY
>TRBV6-5|TRBD2|TRBJ2-3
ASSYLKGLAGVSDTQY
>TRBV4-1|-|TRBJ2-1
ASSQINNEQF
>TRBV2|-|TRBJ2-7
ASSEKSRVGSSYEQY
>TRBV29-1|TRBD1|TRBJ1-2
SVVTGDYGYT
>TRBV9|-|TRBJ2-3
ASSVVTDTQY
>TRBV6-6|-|TRBJ2-7
ASSYPVNEQY
>TRBV27|-|TRBJ1-2
ASSPTRWPGYT
>TRBV20-1|-|TRBJ1-1
SARDGARTEAF
>TRBV12-3/TRBV12-4|-|TRBJ1-6
ASTQTGDGNSPLH
>TRBV29-1|TRBD1|TRBJ2-1
SATGANEQF
>TRBV29-1|TRBD2|TRBJ2-3
SVATSGQSTDTQY
>TRBV25-1|-|TRBJ2-5
ASSEFSGGKGETQY
>TRBV25-1|-|TRBJ2-7
ASSGGGSYYEQY
>TRBV3-1|-|TRBJ1-3
ASSQSGRLDLGNTIY
>TRBV3-1|TRBD2|TRBJ2-2
ASSLGLAGPGELF
>TRBV29-1|TRBD1|TRBJ2-5
SVAFDRARETQY
>TRBV20-1|TRBD2|TRBJ2-4
SAFLSGNNIQY
>TRBV4-2|TRBD2|TRBJ2-3
ASSQGGGGGGATDTQY
>TRBV2|-|TRBJ1-5
ATHGGYSNQPQH
>TRBV30|-|TRBJ2-2
AWSVRSPGELF
>TRBV20-1|-|TRBJ2-7
SASGSSYEQY
>TRBV23-1|-|TRBJ1-2
ASSQRWRPARSYT
>TRBV11-2|-|TRBJ1-1
ASSIRNTEAF
>TRBV18|-|TRBJ2-7
ASSPPVGLPLEQY